Sequencing of this TCR beta chain was carried out in a study of T cell repertoires in cytomegalovirus infection. In the study overall: Through public TCR beta signatures, both CMV infection and matching HLA type were indicated.

TCRdb recomputed calls from the reads with MiXCR, one row per CDR3 protein. The sample contains 270,000 or so distinct CDR3 sequences, approximately 17% of which appear only once. Regarding the study as a whole: HLA-C-restricted CMV-specific TCR beta clonotypes prevailed in the ex vivo response.

V dropped 1 base and J dropped 4; count of bases not matched to a gene: 6. The CDR3 sequence is 14 residues long. From germline, CDR1 is DFQATT and CDR2 SNEGSKA (reference sequence). Of note for this clonotype: Its antigen is currently unknown.

This chain joins TRBV20-1 and TRBJ2-5; TRBD2 matches at 7 bases. Sequenced material: CD8+ T cells from PBMCs. This TCR came from a human donor in good health (CMV status not recorded). Some clones in this sample may be carry-over from other donors' samples. CDR3 protein: CSARVGRGRETQYF. The CDR3 bases are TGCAGTGCTAGAGTTGGGAGGGGTCGAGAGACCCAGTACTTC.